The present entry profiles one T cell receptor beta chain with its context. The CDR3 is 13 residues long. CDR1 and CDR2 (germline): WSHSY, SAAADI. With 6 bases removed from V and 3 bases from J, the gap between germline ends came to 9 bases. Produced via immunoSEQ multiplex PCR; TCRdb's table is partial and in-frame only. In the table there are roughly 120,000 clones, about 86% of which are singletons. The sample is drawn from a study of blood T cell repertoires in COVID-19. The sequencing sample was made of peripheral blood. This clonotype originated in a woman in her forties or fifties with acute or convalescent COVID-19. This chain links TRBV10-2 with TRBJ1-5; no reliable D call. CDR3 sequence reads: CASRRQFNQPQHF. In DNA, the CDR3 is TGCGCCAGCAGAAGACAATTCAATCAGCCCCAGCATTTT.